This T cell receptor (beta chain) is from a study of blood T cell repertoires in COVID-19. This CDR3 is 15 amino acids long. Germline V gene data show CDR1 as SEHNR and CDR2 as FQNEAQ (reference sequence). V trimming: 7 bases; J trimming: 8 bases; junction bases outside the gene matches: 12. The method was immunoSEQ multiplex PCR; TCRdb's version includes in-frame clones alone and lacks a portion of them. The repertoire has about 46,000 clones, about 86% of them found once; the top ten carry around 5.7%. Specimen: peripheral blood. V is TRBV7-9 and J is TRBJ1-2; TRBD1 agrees at 11 bases. The receptor comes from an elderly woman with acute or convalescent COVID-19. In nucleotides, the CDR3 is TGTGCCAGCACCCAATCCGGACAGGGGGCGATCGGCTACACCTTC. This gives the protein CASTQSGQGAIGYTF.